The clone carrying this TCR beta chain has a single count. Its antigen is not identified. This sample is drawn from a study of blood T cells in healthy people across ages. General study results and limits: Per million T cells, TCR beta diversity dropped about linearly as age rose.

Combining a sample-barcoded 5' primer with a J-beta primer mix, a second PCR ran for roughly 7 to 12 cycles. Every cDNA molecule bore a tag from a template-switch adaptor containing 12 random nucleotides. TCRdb fed the 5' RACE reads into MiXCR, producing one record per CDR3 protein. The sample has some 860,000 distinct CDR3 sequences; roughly 50% are singletons. Donors ranged from roughly 6 to 90 years old and were healthy Caucasians in Russia. Total RNA, at least 5.5 micrograms per sample, was extracted from PBMCs. CDR1 DFQATT and CDR2 SNEGSKA come from the germline V gene (reference sequence). There are 16 residues in the CDR3.

This TCR was recovered from a man aged 40-50 years in good health. The rearrangement links TRBV20-1 to TRBJ2-1; tentatively, D is TRBD2 (5 bases). Gene TRBJ2-7 matches the end of the DNA better, so the J call may be wrong. The sequenced sample consisted of blood. DNA of the CDR3: TGCAGTGCTAGAGATCCCACGGGAAAAACCTACAATGAGCAGTACTTC. It is translated as CSARDPTGKTYNEQYF.